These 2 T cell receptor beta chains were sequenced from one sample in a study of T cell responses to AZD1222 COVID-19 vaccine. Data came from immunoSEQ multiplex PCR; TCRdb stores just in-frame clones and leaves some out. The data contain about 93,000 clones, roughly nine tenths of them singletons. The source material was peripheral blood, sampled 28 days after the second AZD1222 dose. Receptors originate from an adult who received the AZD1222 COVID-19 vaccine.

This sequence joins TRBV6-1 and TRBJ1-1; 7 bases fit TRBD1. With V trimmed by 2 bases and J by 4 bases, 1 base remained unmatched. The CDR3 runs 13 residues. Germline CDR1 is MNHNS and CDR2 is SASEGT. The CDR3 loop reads CASSETGVTEAFF. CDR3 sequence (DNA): TGTGCCAGCAGTGAAACAGGGGTCACTGAAGCTTTCTTT.

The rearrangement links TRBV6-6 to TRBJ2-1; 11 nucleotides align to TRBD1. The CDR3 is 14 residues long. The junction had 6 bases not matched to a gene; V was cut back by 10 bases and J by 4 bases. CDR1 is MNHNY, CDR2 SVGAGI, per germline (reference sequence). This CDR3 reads CATRGQGGYNEQFF. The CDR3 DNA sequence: TGTGCCACCCGGGGACAGGGGGGGTACAATGAGCAGTTCTTC.